The present T cell receptor (beta chain) was sequenced within a study of cytomegalovirus exposure and HLA in healthy donors. Findings and limits, study-wide: An assumption of roughly uniform sequencing depth across donors underlay the presence/absence analyses.

As to this clone: No antigen is known for it.

PCR used 60 Vbeta primers and 13 Jbeta primers. Measured with immunoSEQ multiplex PCR; TCRdb has only the in-frame clones, and not every one. The data contain 70,000 to 95,000 clones, around three quarters of them singletons. The CDR3 is made up of 16 amino acids. V lost 2 bases, J lost 4 bases, and 17 bases lay in between. Germline-derived CDR1 and CDR2 are SGHAT and FQDESV (reference sequence). The J gene is TRBJ2-5, the V gene TRBV11-1; no definite D call. This clonotype originated in a man between 25 and 39 years old in good health and CMV-seropositive. The sample taken for sequencing was PBMCs. The CDR3 nucleotides read TGTGCCAGCAGCTTAACTCCAGGTTCTCAAGGAGAGACCCAGTACTTC. Amino acids: CASSLTPGSQGETQYF.